Presented here are 21 T cell receptor beta chains from one specimen sequenced in a study of CD8 T cells in Susac syndrome. The RNA input was 0.5 to 1 ug, and it was reverse transcribed with random hexamers. TCRdb reprocessed the immunoSEQ multiplex PCR reads via MiXCR and lists one record per CDR3 protein. The sample yields some 300,000 distinct CDR3 sequences, about 85% seen once. Sequencing input: CD8+ T cells from PBMCs. The receptor set was obtained from a human donor with multiple sclerosis.

The chain combines TRBV28 with TRBJ2-1; tentative D call: TRBD2 (6 bases). The V end was cut by 3 bases, the J end by 8 bases, with 17 bases between. CDR1 is MDHEN and CDR2 is SYDVKM in the germline V gene. This CDR3 spans 15 amino acids. CDR3 residues: CASSFVVGGGDEQFF. CDR3 in DNA: TGTGCCAGCAGTTTCGTTGTGGGGGGTGGGGATGAGCAGTTCTTC. The full variable domain, in which reference TRBV28 and TRBJ2-1 provide the parts outside the CDR3, is DVKVTQSSRYLVKRTGEKVFLECVQDMDHENMFWYRQDPGLGLRLIYFSYDVKMKEKGDIPEGYSVSREKKERFSLILESASTNQTSMYLCASSFVVGGGDEQFFGPGTRLTVL.

The chain uses TRBV2 and TRBJ2-1; 14 nucleotides match TRBD2. V was clipped by 6 bases and J by 4 bases; unmatched bases: 5. Germline V gene sequence: CDR1 SNHLY, CDR2 FYNNEI. The CDR3 loop spans 16 amino acids. CDR3 sequence: CASSGTSGSAYNEQFF. The CDR3 region has the DNA TGTGCCAGCAGCGGGACTAGCGGGAGCGCGTACAATGAGCAGTTCTTC.

V is TRBV30 and J is TRBJ1-1; D gene ambiguous. CDR1 and CDR2 from the germline V gene are GTSNPN and SVGIG (reference sequence). The ends were cut back, 0 bases at V and 0 bases at J, with 20 bases in the middle. The CDR3 has 18 amino acids. The CDR3 DNA reads TGTGCCTGGAGTGTATTTACTACAGAGTGGTGGATGAACACTGAAGCTTTCTTT. Its protein is CAWSVFTTEWWMNTEAFF.

The gene calls are TRBV4-1 and TRBJ2-7, with D tentatively TRBD1 or TRBD2 (5 bases each). In germline, CDR1 is MGHRA, CDR2 YSYEKL. This CDR3 has 13 amino acids. V lost 4 bases to trimming and J lost 6 bases, with 13 bases between them. CDR3 sequence (DNA): TGCGCCAGCAGCCGGGACCCAGAAGGCGAGCAGTACTTC. Its translation is CASSRDPEGEQYF.

The table lists this clonotype with a count of one. This rearrangement joins TRBV15 to TRBJ2-1; TRBD2 matches 7 bases. Losses at the gene ends were 0 bases for V and 7 bases for J; bases not matched to a gene: 9. The germline V gene has CDR1 LNHNV and CDR2 YYDKDF (reference sequence). The CDR3 extends over 16 amino acids. This chain's CDR3 is CATSREGAGAGNEQFF. The DNA for the CDR3 is TGTGCCACCAGCAGAGAGGGCGCGGGAGCAGGGAATGAGCAGTTCTTC.

The chain has TRBV25-1 and TRBJ2-1; unclear D gene. This CDR3 comprises 16 residues. Per the germline V gene, CDR1 is MGHDK and CDR2 is SYGVNS. V was clipped by 4 bases and J by 5 bases, with 18 bases between them. In DNA, the CDR3 is TGTGCCAGCAGTGGATTGGTCGGACCCCCGAACAATGAGCAGTTCTTC. It is translated as CASSGLVGPPNNEQFF.

This rearrangement joins TRBV28 to TRBJ2-3; the D gene is possibly TRBD1 (5 bases). The CDR3 is 15 residues long. Germline loops: CDR1 MDHEN, CDR2 SYDVKM. V was cut by 5 bases and J by 1 base, with 13 bases left in between. CDR3 protein: CASSPQGSGTDTQYF. The CDR3 region has the DNA TGTGCCAGCAGTCCGCAGGGTAGTGGCACAGATACGCAGTATTTT.

The chain couples TRBV7-9 to TRBJ1-2; D perhaps matches TRBD1 (5 bases). This CDR3 is 11 amino acids long. The V end lost 5 bases, the J end lost 12 bases, and 13 bases lay between the germline ends. Germline V gene sequence: CDR1 SEHNR, CDR2 FQNEAQ (reference sequence). This CDR3 reads CASSPGTLNTF. The CDR3 nucleotides are TGTGCCAGCAGCCCGGGGACTCTGAACACCTTC. Full variable domain (rest looked up from reference TRBV7-9 and TRBJ1-2): DTGVSQNPRHKITKRGQNVTFRCDPISEHNRLYWYRQTLGQGPEFLTYFQNEAQLEKSRLLSDRFSAERPKGSFSTLEIQRTEQGDSAMYLCASSPGTLNTFGSGTRLTVV.

This chain links TRBV21-1 with TRBJ2-3; the D call of TRBD2 is as the table states it, not checked on the DNA. TRBV21-1 is tagged as a pseudogene. CDR3 length: 15 amino acids. CDR3 loop: CASSKDGARTDTQYF. The CDR3 bases are TGTGCCAGCAGCAAAGACGGGGCCCGCACAGATACGCAGTATTTT.

This chain's CDR3 is CASSLFSGTVKRWQYF. The CDR3, as DNA: TGTGCCAGCAGCTTGTTTTCCGGGACAGTTAAAAGGTGGCAGTACTTC. This chain joins TRBV5-4 and TRBJ2-4, with 7 bases aligning to TRBD1. CDR1 is SGHNT and CDR2 is YYREEE in the germline V gene (reference sequence). The ends lost 1 base at V and 13 bases at J; junction bases unmatched: 17. This CDR3 has 16 amino acids. Looking up the rest from reference TRBV5-4 and TRBJ2-4 gives the full variable domain: ETGVTQSPTHLIKTRGQQVTLRCSSQSGHNTVSWYQQALGQGPQFIFQYYREEENGRGNFPPRFSGLQFPNYSSELNVNALELDDSALYLCASSLFSGTVKRWQYFGAGTRLSVL.

For the CDR3, the DNA is TGCAGCGTGAGGGCTAATGAAAAACTGTTTTTT. Protein sequence: CSVRANEKLFF. J is TRBJ1-4 and V is TRBV29-1; D ambiguous. From germline, CDR1 is SQVTM and CDR2 ANQGSEA. The CDR3 is 11 amino acids. The germline V and J ends were trimmed by 6 bases and 3 bases, with 5 bases remaining between them.

The CDR3 spells CASSGGRDVPYEQYF. The DNA for the CDR3 is TGTGCCAGTAGCGGAGGCCGGGACGTACCCTACGAGCAGTACTTC. The chain has TRBV19 and TRBJ2-7; D is perhaps TRBD1 or TRBD2 (5 bases each). From germline, CDR1 is LNHDA and CDR2 SQIVND (reference sequence). The CDR3 contains 15 residues. Trimming took 6 bases from V and 2 from J, leaving 17 bases between them.

The CDR3 region has the DNA TGTGCCAGCGTGACTAGCGGTAGGGATGAGCAGTTCTTC. This gives the protein CASVTSGRDEQFF. The chain links TRBV6-6 to TRBJ2-1, with TRBD2 identical over 9 bases. After removal of 8 bases from V and 8 bases from J, the junction contained 7 bases not matched to a gene. There are 13 residues in the CDR3. The V gene's germline CDR1 is MNHNY and CDR2 SVGAGI (reference sequence).

The table lists this clonotype with a count of one. The chain couples TRBV12-3 or TRBV12-4 to TRBJ2-1, with D perhaps matching TRBD2 (6 bases). Between the trimmed V and J ends, which lost 3 bases and 7 bases, there was a span of 19 bases. The CDR3 is made up of 16 amino acids. CDR3 loop: CASSFSSRPGGNEQFF. In nucleotides, the CDR3 is TGTGCCAGCAGTTTTTCGAGCCGCCCCGGGGGTAATGAGCAGTTCTTC.

This rearrangement joins TRBV30 to TRBJ2-1; 7 bases are a match to TRBD2. V gave up 0 bases and J gave up 1 base; unmatched junction bases: 3. This CDR3 has 15 amino acids. Per germline, CDR1 GTSNPN and CDR2 SVGIG (reference sequence). The DNA for the CDR3 is TGTGCCTGGAGTGTACTAGCGATTTCCTACAATGAGCAGTTCTTC. Protein sequence: CAWSVLAISYNEQFF.

Worth noting for this clonotype: Germline and junction disagree at one end, which may indicate a read error. The chain has TRBV15 and TRBJ1-3, with D uncertain. CDR1 LNHNV and CDR2 YYDKDF come from the germline V gene (reference sequence). The CDR3 length is 16 residues. CDR3: CATSRDSEGSENTIYF. The CDR3 bases are TGTGCCACCAGCAGAGATTCTGAGGGATCTGAAAACACCATATATTTT.

The chain recombines TRBV19 with TRBJ1-1, with D perhaps matching TRBD1 (6 bases). Germline CDR1 LNHDA, CDR2 SQIVND (reference sequence). The CDR3 is 14 amino acids. Trimming cost V 4 bases and J 4 bases, with 13 bases left between them. CDR3 amino acids: CASSTDRESTEAFF. The CDR3 DNA reads TGTGCCAGTAGTACGGACAGAGAGAGCACTGAAGCTTTCTTT.

The chain's CDR3 is CATSDFRGEGLNEQFF. The CDR3 bases are TGTGCCACCAGTGATTTCAGGGGGGAGGGCCTGAATGAGCAGTTCTTC. The chain recombines TRBV24-1 with TRBJ2-1; D may be TRBD1 or TRBD2 (7 bases each). V shed 1 base and J shed 7 bases, with 16 bases lying between them. The germline CDR1 and CDR2 sequences are KGHDR and SFDVKD. This CDR3 has 16 residues.

The chain links TRBV6-5 to TRBJ1-3, with a tentative D call TRBD1 (6 bases). The CDR3 is made up of 17 amino acids. Trimming removed 0 bases from V and 0 bases from J, with 12 bases in between. CDR1 and CDR2 (germline): MNHEY, SVGAGI. CDR3 region: CASSYSTDRLSGNTIYF. Here the CDR3 DNA reads TGTGCCAGCAGTTACTCGACCGACAGGCTCTCTGGAAACACCATATATTTT.

The chain is built from TRBV11-1 and TRBJ2-7; 10 bases map to TRBD2. CDR1 is SGHAT and CDR2 is FQDESV in the germline V gene (reference sequence). The V and J ends lost 2 bases and 6 bases, in that order; junction bases with no gene match: 19. CDR3 length: 19 amino acids. DNA for the CDR3: TGTGCCAGCAGCTTACTGGTTTGGGGAACTGGACTAGCGGAAGGCGAGCAGTACTTC. Protein: CASSLLVWGTGLAEGEQYF.

This chain links TRBV9 with TRBJ2-7; the D gene could be TRBD1 or TRBD2 (6 bases each). Germline V lookup: CDR1 SGDLS, CDR2 YYNGEE. CDR3 size: 16 residues. V was clipped by 3 bases and J by 2 bases, with 18 bases between them. CDR3 DNA sequence: TGTGCCAGCAGCGCCGGCGGGACACTTGTAACCTACGAGCAGTACTTC. Translating gives CASSAGGTLVTYEQYF.